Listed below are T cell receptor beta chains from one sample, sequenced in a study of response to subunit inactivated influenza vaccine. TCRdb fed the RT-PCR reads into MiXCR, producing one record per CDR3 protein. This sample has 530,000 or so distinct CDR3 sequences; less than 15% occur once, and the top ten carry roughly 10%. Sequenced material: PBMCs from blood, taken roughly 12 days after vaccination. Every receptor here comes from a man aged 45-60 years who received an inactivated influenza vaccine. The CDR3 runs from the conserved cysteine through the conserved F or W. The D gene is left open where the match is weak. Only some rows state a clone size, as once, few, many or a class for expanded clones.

DNA: TGTGCCAGCAGTCTTACCCTTAGCGGGATGGCCCACGAGCAGTACTTC
CDR3: CASSLTLSGMAHEQYF
J: TRBJ2-7
size: many
D: TRBD2
V: TRBV25-1

DNA: TGCAGCGCAGGAGAGTCCTACGAGCAGTACTTC
CDR3: CSAGESYEQYF
J: TRBJ2-7
size: -
D: -
V: TRBV29-1

DNA: TGTGCCAGCCTTCCCCGGGGGGGCGCAGGAATTCAGCCCCAGCATTTT
CDR3: CASLPRGGAGIQPQHF
J: TRBJ1-5
size: many
D: -
V: TRBV19

DNA: TGCGCCAGCAGCTTGTTAGCGGGAGGGTACAATGAGCAGTTCTTC
CDR3: CASSLLAGGYNEQFF
J: TRBJ2-1
size: many
D: TRBD2
V: TRBV12-3/TRBV12-4

DNA: TGTGCCAGCAGCCAAGTGGCAGGGGTCCTCTACCAAGAGACCCAGTACTTC
CDR3: CASSQVAGVLYQETQYF
J: TRBJ2-5
size: few
D: -
V: TRBV4-2

DNA: TGCAGTGCCGCCCCATCCGGACAGTTAGTCACAGATACGCAGTATTTT
CDR3: CSAAPSGQLVTDTQYF
J: TRBJ2-3
size: few
D: -
V: TRBV20-1

DNA: TGTGCCAGCAGGACCGGGACAGCGACTTCGGTCGAGCAGTACTTC
CDR3: CASRTGTATSVEQYF
J: TRBJ2-7
size: -
D: TRBD1
V: TRBV28

DNA: TGCAGCGTTGAAGATCCAAGACAGGGGGCGGATGGAGAGACCCAGTACTTC
CDR3: CSVEDPRQGADGETQYF
J: TRBJ2-5
size: -
D: TRBD1
V: TRBV29-1

DNA: TGTGCCAGCAGCCCCGGAACAGGACCGGAGGGCTATGGCTACACCTTC
CDR3: CASSPGTGPEGYGYTF
J: TRBJ1-2
size: few
D: -
V: TRBV9

DNA: TGTGCCAGCAGCTTACGGACTAGCGGGAGCGGGTACAATGAGCAGTTCTTC
CDR3: CASSLRTSGSGYNEQFF
J: TRBJ2-1
size: -
D: TRBD2
V: TRBV4-2

DNA: TGCAGCGTTGAAGTGAGCGGGGGGTACCAAGAGACCCAGTACTTC
CDR3: CSVEVSGGYQETQYF
J: TRBJ2-5
size: few
D: TRBD2
V: TRBV29-1

DNA: TGCGCCAGCAGCTTGGAATCCGTCACCGGGGAGCTGTTTTTT
CDR3: CASSLESVTGELFF
J: TRBJ2-2
size: few
D: -
V: TRBV5-1

DNA: TGTGCCAGCAGCCAAGTGACAGGGGCCACCGGGGAGCTGTTTTTT
CDR3: CASSQVTGATGELFF
J: TRBJ2-2
size: many
D: TRBD1
V: TRBV3-1

DNA: TGTGCCAGCAGCCAAACCGGGACGTCGTCCTACGAGCAGTACTTC
CDR3: CASSQTGTSSYEQYF
J: TRBJ2-7
size: -
D: -
V: TRBV4-2

DNA: TGTGCCAGCAGCGTAGTAGGACGGGGCCCCGGGGAGCTGTTTTTT
CDR3: CASSVVGRGPGELFF
J: TRBJ2-2
size: few
D: -
V: TRBV9

DNA: TGTGCCAGCAGCTTAAACGGTGCAGGGGCCGAGCAGTACTTC
CDR3: CASSLNGAGAEQYF
J: TRBJ2-7
size: -
D: -
V: TRBV7-6

DNA: TGTGCCAGCAGTTGGCGGGAACAAGAGACCCAGTACTTC
CDR3: CASSWREQETQYF
J: TRBJ2-5
size: -
D: -
V: TRBV27

DNA: TGCAGTGCTAGGCGGGGGGTTATAGGGAATGAAAAACTGTTTTTT
CDR3: CSARRGVIGNEKLFF
J: TRBJ1-4
size: few
D: -
V: TRBV20-1

DNA: TGCGCCAGCAGCTTGGGACCGGGCCAAGGGGCCAAAAACATTCAGTACTTC
CDR3: CASSLGPGQGAKNIQYF
J: TRBJ2-4
size: -
D: -
V: TRBV5-1

DNA: TGTGCCAGCAGCTTAGGAGGAGGATTTGGCAGGATGATTCCTAACTATGGCTACACCTTC
CDR3: CASSLGGGFGRMIPNYGYTF
J: TRBJ1-2
size: few
D: -
V: TRBV7-6

DNA: TGTGCCAGCAGTCTCTCCCGGGACAGGGGCCGAACCTCTGGAAACACCATATATTTT
CDR3: CASSLSRDRGRTSGNTIYF
J: TRBJ1-3
size: -
D: TRBD1
V: TRBV28

DNA: TGTGCCAGCAGCCAAGACCGGACTAGCGGACAAGAGACCCAGTACTTC
CDR3: CASSQDRTSGQETQYF
J: TRBJ2-5
size: few
D: TRBD2
V: TRBV3-1

DNA: TGCGCCACCTCGACCCCGGGACGGGCTTTCTTT
CDR3: CATSTPGRAFF
J: TRBJ1-1
size: once
D: -
V: TRBV23-1

DNA: TGTGCCAGCAGTTTATGGGCTAGCGGGAGGTTTTCTCCGGTTCGTCGAAACTACGAGCAGTACTTC
CDR3: CASSLWASGRFSPVRRNYEQYF
J: TRBJ2-7
size: -
D: TRBD2
V: TRBV28

DNA: TGCGCCAGCGAAAGAAGCGGGGGGGCGAACACCGGGGAGCTGTTTTTT
CDR3: CASERSGGANTGELFF
J: TRBJ2-2
size: -
D: TRBD2
V: TRBV5-1

DNA: TGCGCCAGCAGCCAAGTACACGGCTACAATGAGCAGTTCTTC
CDR3: CASSQVHGYNEQFF
J: TRBJ2-1
size: many
D: -
V: TRBV4-3

DNA: TGCAGCGTTGTGGCGCAGGGGGACACTGAAGCTTTCTTT
CDR3: CSVVAQGDTEAFF
J: TRBJ1-1
size: -
D: TRBD1
V: TRBV29-1